A single sample gave rise to the 5 T cell receptor beta chains below, sequenced in a study of radiation and T cells in renal cell carcinoma (TCRdb year 2020). This specimen's time point label, interpreted: blood 4 weeks post-SBRT, at nephrectomy. Reading the label with the study, this specimen's treatment or condition is: 15 Gy SBRT to primary tumor, nephrectomy 4 weeks later. Library method: the immunoSEQ multiplex PCR assay. TCRdb's version of the immuneACCESS table is confined to in-frame rearrangements and falls short of the full clone set. An unresolved V gene accounts for under half of the shortfall where checked; the remainder is of unknown origin. The sample includes tens of thousands of clones, with around 80% observed a single time. The ten largest clonotypes hold about 6.8% of the sample. Here the sequenced sample was blood, taken from a patient whose treatment included radiotherapy and nephrectomy. These TCRs come from a man aged 55 to 70 with renal cell carcinoma.

The chain has TRBV7-6 and TRBJ2-4; no firm D call. V lost 5 bases and J lost 10, with 15 bases in between. The CDR3 is made up of 13 amino acids. Germline V gene lookup returns CDR1 SGHVS and CDR2 FNYEAQ. CDR3 amino acids: CASSPTNVGIQYF. The CDR3 DNA follows: TGTGCCAGCAGCCCTACTAATGTTGGTATTCAGTACTTC.

V and J are TRBV15 and TRBJ1-2, with D unclear. Germline CDR1 LNHNV, CDR2 YYDKDF (reference sequence). This CDR3 is built from 14 residues. The V end was cut by 2 bases, the J end by 4 bases, with 11 bases between. The CDR3 bases are TGTGCCACCAGCAGACGGACCGACCCCTATGGCTACACCTTC. Translated, it gives CATSRRTDPYGYTF.

The V gene is TRBV27, the J gene TRBJ1-2, with TRBD1 matching over 9 bases. CDR1 and CDR2 (germline): MNHEY, SMNVEV (reference sequence). The V segment lost 6 bases and the J segment 7 bases; nucleotides outside the gene matches: 6. The CDR3 sequence is 13 residues long. The CDR3 is CASSGTGSVGYTF. The CDR3, as DNA: TGTGCCAGCAGCGGGACAGGGTCTGTTGGCTACACCTTC.

The rearrangement links TRBV7-8 to TRBJ2-3, with D tentatively TRBD1 (6 bases). This CDR3 has 15 amino acids. The V and J ends lost 4 bases and 6 bases respectively, with 17 bases between them. Germline V lookup: CDR1 SGHVS, CDR2 FQNEAQ. CDR3 protein: CASSSPRWGLDTQYF. Written as DNA, the CDR3 is TGTGCCAGCAGCTCGCCCCGATGGGGGCTGGATACGCAGTATTTT.

This clone was detected a few times. The gene calls are TRBV10-3 and TRBJ2-7, with D unresolved. Between the trimmed V and J ends, which lost 10 bases and 0 bases, there was a span of 19 bases. CDR1 is ENHRY, CDR2 SYGVKD, per germline. This CDR3 has 15 amino acids. CDR3: CATVPENKASYEQYF. CDR3 nucleotide sequence: TGTGCCACCGTCCCAGAAAACAAAGCCTCCTACGAGCAGTACTTC.